This record looks at one T cell receptor beta chain sequence and its context. The antigen is unknown. This sample is drawn from a study of post-analysis software for immune sequencing data. Unique molecular identifiers were carried by the TCR beta cDNA libraries. T cells numbering about 0.85 to 11 million yielded 450,000 to 500,000 cDNA molecules. Via MiXCR, TCRdb re-called the PCR reads, giving one row per CDR3 protein. This sample has 600,000 to 700,000 distinct CDR3 sequences, with around 60% found just once. General study results and limits: Those with multiple sclerosis, the patient group, showed significantly lower normalized Chao1 diversity than controls. A handful of TRBV segments (TRBV5-6, TRBV5-1 and TRBV20-1 among them) occurred more frequently in patients than in controls. Batch-mates among the samples co-clustered strongly by F measure.

This CDR3 is built from 15 residues. Trimming took 0 bases from V and 5 from J, leaving 13 bases between them. Germline CDR1 and CDR2: DFQATT and SNEGSKA (reference sequence). The genes are TRBV20-1 and TRBJ2-2; D might be TRBD2 (5 bases). Sequenced sample: blood. The TCR originated in a girl aged 2-9 years with multiple sclerosis. CDR3 in DNA: TGCAGTGCTAGAGAGCCAACACTAGATACCGGGGAGCTGTTTTTT. Translation gives CSAREPTLDTGELFF.